The 23 T cell receptor beta chains reported below all come from one sample, sequenced in a study of OX40 agonist ivuxolimab in advanced cancers. Some clones are missing from TCRdb's copy, which holds only in-frame ones; the method was immunoSEQ multiplex PCR. The sample has tens of thousands of clones, roughly 84% seen once; the top ten hold under 25%. The input for sequencing was CD4+ or CD8+ T cells sorted from blood, taken in a trial of the OX40 agonist ivuxolimab. The source of these receptors is an adult with an advanced solid tumor such as melanoma, head and neck, liver or kidney cancer.

This clone was seen a handful of times. This chain connects TRBV27 to TRBJ1-5; D ambiguous. Trimming cost V 8 bases and J 4 bases, with 12 bases left between them. The length of the CDR3 is 13 residues. Germline CDR1 is MNHEY and CDR2 is SMNVEV (reference sequence). CDR3 DNA: TGTGCCAGCGCAGTCACCTTTAATCAGCCCCAGCATTTT. It specifies CASAVTFNQPQHF.

The rearrangement uses TRBV5-1 and TRBJ2-2; D is unclear. Trimming pared 0 bases from V and 6 bases from J, leaving 9 bases between. Germline CDR1 reads SGHRS; CDR2 reads YFSETQ. The CDR3 has 14 residues. In DNA, the CDR3 is TGCGCCAGCAGCTTGGATGGGGTCGCCGGGGAGCTGTTTTTT. Translation: CASSLDGVAGELFF.

This sequence joins TRBV27 and TRBJ1-2; perhaps TRBD1 as D (6 bases). The CDR3 runs to 13 residues. Trimming pared 2 bases from V and 5 bases from J, leaving 9 bases between. Germline V gene data show CDR1 as MNHEY and CDR2 as SMNVEV (reference sequence). CDR3 amino acids: CASSLGQGYGYTF. The DNA of the CDR3 is TGTGCCAGCAGTTTAGGGCAGGGGTATGGCTACACCTTC.

This chain connects TRBV19 to TRBJ2-1, with a weak D call TRBD1 (8 bases). The CDR3 is 17 amino acids. Per the germline V gene, CDR1 is LNHDA and CDR2 is SQIVND (reference sequence). The V and J ends lost 5 bases and 4 bases respectively, with 21 bases between them. In DNA form, the CDR3 reads TGTGCCAGTAGTGTAACAGGGGGGGACAGGTTTTACAATGAGCAGTTCTTC. This translates into CASSVTGGDRFYNEQFF.

The CDR3 loop is CSVIPGQLNEKLFF. CDR3 sequence (DNA): TGCAGCGTTATCCCGGGACAACTTAATGAAAAACTGTTTTTT. The V and J genes are TRBV29-1 and TRBJ1-4; D is perhaps TRBD1 (6 bases). V lost 5 bases and J 4 bases, leaving 14 bases between the germline ends. From germline, CDR1 is SQVTM and CDR2 ANQGSEA. This CDR3 is 14 amino acids long.

The chain is built from TRBV5-4 and TRBJ1-2; possibly TRBD1 for D (5 bases). Trimming left V 4 bases short and J 6 bases short, with 19 bases between. The germline gives CDR1 SGHNT, CDR2 YYREEE (reference sequence). The CDR3 is 15 amino acids. The CDR3 reads CASSPGNFHQDGYTF. CDR3 in DNA: TGTGCCAGCAGCCCAGGGAACTTTCACCAAGATGGCTACACCTTC.

The CDR3 loop is CASSQDRGNGYTF. The DNA of the CDR3 is TGCGCCAGCAGCCAAGATCGGGGGAACGGCTACACCTTC. The V gene is TRBV4-1, the J gene TRBJ1-2, with a weak D call TRBD1 (5 bases). The CDR3 is made up of 13 amino acids. CDR1 is MGHRA, CDR2 YSYEKL, per germline. V lost 0 bases, J lost 8 bases, and 10 bases lay in between.

The CDR3 sequence is CASSSRGGLALYEQYF. CDR3 bases: TGTGCCAGCAGCTCGAGGGGGGGACTAGCTCTTTACGAGCAGTACTTC. The J gene is TRBJ2-7, the V gene TRBV7-8; 9 positions match TRBD2. The CDR3 is 16 residues long. Per the germline V gene, CDR1 is SGHVS and CDR2 is FQNEAQ. Germline trimming cut 4 bases from V and 4 bases from J; bases unmatched to any gene: 11.

This chain connects TRBV6-1 to TRBJ2-7, with a tentative D call TRBD2 (6 bases). V was shortened by 0 bases and J by 0 bases, with 15 bases between the two germline ends. The length of the CDR3 is 17 residues. The germline V gene encodes CDR1 MNHNS and CDR2 SASEGT. CDR3 loop: CASSEALPGDFSYEQYF. The CDR3 bases are TGTGCCAGCAGTGAAGCGCTTCCGGGGGATTTCTCCTACGAGCAGTACTTC.

This sequence joins TRBV4-3 and TRBJ2-7; the D gene is possibly TRBD2 (6 bases). The CDR3 spans 14 residues. In germline, CDR1 is LGHNA, CDR2 YSLEER. The V end lost 0 bases, the J end lost 1 base, and 7 bases lay between the germline ends. CDR3 region: CASSQDGGSYEQYF. The DNA of the CDR3 is TGCGCCAGCAGCCAAGATGGGGGGTCCTACGAGCAGTACTTC.

The rearrangement uses TRBV7-6 and TRBJ1-1, with D perhaps TRBD1 (5 bases). V was cut by 4 bases and J by 11 bases, with 14 bases left in between. Germline assignment: CDR1 SGHVS and CDR2 FNYEAQ. The CDR3 loop spans 12 amino acids. The CDR3 spells CASSSGTGGAFF. In nucleotides, the CDR3 is TGTGCCAGCAGCTCTGGGACGGGTGGGGCTTTCTTT.

DNA of the CDR3: TGTGCCAGCAGTTACTCGGGACAGCCTACCTACGAGCAGTACTTC. This sequence encodes CASSYSGQPTYEQYF. The chain has TRBV6-5 and TRBJ2-7; 7 nucleotides align to TRBD1. The J segment lost 2 bases and the V segment lost 0 bases, leaving 4 bases of the junction unmatched. The germline gives CDR1 MNHEY, CDR2 SVGAGI. The CDR3 runs to 15 residues.

V is TRBV7-9 and J is TRBJ2-6; 9 nucleotides agree with TRBD1. This CDR3 contains 19 residues. CDR1 SEHNR and CDR2 FQNEAQ come from the germline V gene (reference sequence). Unmatched junction bases numbered 11, after V lost 5 bases and J lost 0 bases. In DNA, the CDR3 is TGTGCCAGCAGCCAGCACCGGGACAGGGCTTACTCTGGGGCCAACGTCCTGACTTTC. The encoded protein is CASSQHRDRAYSGANVLTF.

This rearrangement joins TRBV13 to TRBJ1-1; D call uncertain. From germline, CDR1 is PRHDT and CDR2 FYEKMQ (reference sequence). The CDR3 length is 12 residues. Trimming took 2 bases from V and 1 from J, leaving 2 bases between them. As DNA, the CDR3 is TGTGCCAGCAGCTTACCGAACACTGAAGCTTTCTTT. Translated, it gives CASSLPNTEAFF.

This clone was picked up a small number of times. The chain carries TRBV9 and TRBJ2-1, with 10 bases fitting TRBD1. Germline values: CDR1 SGDLS, CDR2 YYNGEE. This CDR3 has 15 residues. The V gene end was trimmed by 3 bases and the J gene end by 7 bases; junction bases not matched to a gene: 7. CDR3 region: CASSGYGTGENEQFF. CDR3 sequence (DNA): TGTGCCAGCAGCGGCTACGGGACAGGGGAAAATGAGCAGTTCTTC.

The chain employs TRBV10-1 and TRBJ2-7; 13 bases map to TRBD2. The CDR3 is 15 amino acids. The junction had 0 bases not matched to a gene; V was cut back by 4 bases and J by 0 bases. Germline assignment: CDR1 WNHNN and CDR2 SYGVQD (reference sequence). This CDR3 reads CASSGTSGSSYEQYF. Written as DNA, the CDR3 is TGCGCCAGCAGTGGGACTAGCGGGAGCTCCTACGAGCAGTACTTC.

The V call is TRBV9, the J call TRBJ1-2, with D uncertain. V was trimmed by 3 bases and J by 4 bases, leaving 13 bases between them. CDR3 length: 14 residues. Germline V gene data show CDR1 as SGDLS and CDR2 as YYNGEE. The DNA of the CDR3 is TGTGCCAGCAGCGCCACCCAGGCTGGCTATGGCTACACCTTC. Protein sequence: CASSATQAGYGYTF.

The chain combines TRBV9 with TRBJ2-5; 7 bases agree with TRBD1. V lost 3 bases and J lost 4; bases outside the gene matches: 9. From germline, CDR1 is SGDLS and CDR2 YYNGEE. The CDR3 totals 15 residues. The CDR3 sequence: CASSADLGGRETQYF. DNA for the CDR3: TGTGCCAGCAGCGCGGATTTAGGGGGCAGAGAGACCCAGTACTTC.

Sample share makes this clone medium-sized. This chain links TRBV2 with TRBJ2-7; D may be TRBD2 (6 bases). The CDR3 runs to 12 residues. Germline values: CDR1 SNHLY, CDR2 FYNNEI. Between the trimmed V and J ends, which lost 6 bases and 6 bases, there was a span of 12 bases. Here the CDR3 reads CASRTSRIEQYF. The CDR3 coding sequence is TGTGCCAGCAGGACTAGTCGAATCGAGCAGTACTTC.

This clone was seen only once. The rearrangement links TRBV6-1 to TRBJ2-2; D unresolved. V lost 3 bases to trimming and J lost 6 bases, with 14 bases between them. Germline V CDR1 and CDR2: MNHNS, SASEGT. The CDR3 is 15 amino acids. CDR3 coding DNA: TGTGCCAGCAGTGAGTTTGAGACTCCACCCGGGGAGCTGTTTTTT. Its translation: CASSEFETPPGELFF.

The sample holds a few counts of this clone. The chain has TRBV19 and TRBJ1-6; D is unclear. V gave up 3 bases and J gave up 8 bases, with 14 bases separating them. The CDR3 consists of 15 residues. Per germline, CDR1 LNHDA and CDR2 SQIVND (reference sequence). CDR3 region: CASSMETEAYSPLHF. The CDR3, as DNA: TGTGCCAGTAGTATGGAGACGGAGGCTTATTCACCCCTCCACTTT.

The chain is built from TRBV5-3 and TRBJ2-7, with unresolved D. Being an ORF, TRBV5-3 has a function that is uncertain. The CDR3 sequence is 10 residues long. V lost 1 base and J lost 7, with 3 bases in between. In nucleotides, the CDR3 is TGTGCCAGAAGCTTGAGGGAGCAGTACTTC. Amino acid sequence: CARSLREQYF.

The chain recombines TRBV30 with TRBJ1-3; a weak D match, TRBD1 (6 bases). This CDR3 comprises 14 residues. Trimming removed 4 bases from V and 2 bases from J, with 12 bases in between. Germline V lookup: CDR1 GTSNPN, CDR2 SVGIG (reference sequence). The DNA for the CDR3 is TGTGCCTGGACCGGGACACCCACTGGAAACACCATATATTTT. It is translated as CAWTGTPTGNTIYF. The full variable domain, its missing parts supplied by reference TRBV30 and TRBJ1-3, is SQTIHQWPATLVQPVGSPLSLECTVEGTSNPNLYWYRQAAGRGLQLLFYSVGIGQISSEVPQNLSASRPQDRQFILSSKKLLLSDSGFYLCAWTGTPTGNTIYFGEGSWLTVV.